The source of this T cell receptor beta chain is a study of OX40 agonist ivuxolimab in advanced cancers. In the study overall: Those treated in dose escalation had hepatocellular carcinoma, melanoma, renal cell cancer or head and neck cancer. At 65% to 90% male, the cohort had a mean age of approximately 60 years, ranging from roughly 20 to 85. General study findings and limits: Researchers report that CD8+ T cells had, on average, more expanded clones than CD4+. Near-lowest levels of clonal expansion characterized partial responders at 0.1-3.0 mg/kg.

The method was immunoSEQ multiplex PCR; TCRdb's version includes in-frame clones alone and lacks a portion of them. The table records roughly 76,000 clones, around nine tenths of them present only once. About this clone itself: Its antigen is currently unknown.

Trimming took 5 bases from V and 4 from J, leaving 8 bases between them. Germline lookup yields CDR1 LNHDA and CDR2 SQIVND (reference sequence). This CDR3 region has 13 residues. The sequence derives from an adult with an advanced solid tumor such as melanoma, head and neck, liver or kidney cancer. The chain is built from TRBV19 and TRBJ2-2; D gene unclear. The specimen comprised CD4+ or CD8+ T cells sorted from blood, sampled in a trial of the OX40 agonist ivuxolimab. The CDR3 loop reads CASSSSATGELFF. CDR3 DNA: TGTGCCAGTAGTTCGTCCGCCACCGGGGAGCTGTTTTTT.